Reported below is one T cell receptor (beta chain). The target of this receptor is not known. The sample holds no much larger clone one base away, and base qualities are not on file. TCRbeta CDR3 regions were amplified from genomic DNA using the immunoSEQ Assay, a bias-controlled multiplex PCR. From the authors' description of their analysis: Within the assay, amplification of reference gene primers was used to estimate how many nucleated cells each sample contained. To quantify the absolute abundance of each unique TCRbeta CDR3 rearrangement, sequence reads were collapsed and filtered. Productive Simpson clonality was computed per sample as the square root of Simpson's diversity index over productive rearrangements. TCRdb limited this immuneACCESS table to in-frame rearrangements with V and J called. A share of clones is missing; checked studies link under half to unresolved V genes, and the rest is unexplained. The DNA gave D and trimming, while V, J and clone size come from that table. The sample contains approximately 290,000 clones, around 90% of them found a single time. 3.5% to 4.5% of the sample is held by the ten biggest clonotypes.

Spanning cysteine to phenylalanine, the CDR3 consists of 15 amino acids. Of all the DNA, just the CDR3 is kept, 45 bases in frame from base 1. CDR1 and CDR2, per the germline V gene, are MDHEN and SYDVKM. Trimming takes 2 bases off V and 4 bases off J; junction bases not matched to a gene: 8. This entry belongs to a study of blood T cell repertoires in COVID-19 (dated by TCRdb to the early 2020s). Broadly, across the study: Samples from collaborators originated in the United States, Italy and Spain and spanned both the acute and convalescent phases of COVID-19. Sample metadata almost always included a de-identified subject ID, COVID-19 status, age in years and sex. The samples were drawn from two sources: the first 160 participants of the ongoing ImmuneRACE study, and 1,000 to 1,500 subjects contributed by 6 global collaborators. Deeply sampled blood TCRbeta repertoires from subjects exposed to, actively infected with, or recovered from COVID-19 were included in the dataset. The material from the prospective study consisted of cDNA or gDNA derived from T cells, B-cell-depleted T cells, or PBMCs. Where available, HLA class I and class II types were taken from metadata supplied by the sample provider and were not determined by assay-based typing. A freely available public database, intended as a resource for researchers studying the immune response to SARS-CoV-2, is where the repertoires were released.

Overall study outcomes, separate from this receptor: The quantity of clinical and demographic metadata differed by source and by participant and was supplied without curation.

Enrolling through a virtual design, the prospective study's participants ranged in age from roughly 18 to 89 years and lived across some 23 United States geographic areas. To assign participants to cohorts, the prospective study relied on clinical history that participants themselves reported in a screening survey and a study questionnaire. Each participant in the prospective study had whole blood, serum and a nasopharyngeal or oropharyngeal swab collected by mobile phlebotomists. Additional blood draws and questionnaires over an approximately 2-month period could optionally be provided by prospective study participants. Before DNA extraction, blood samples from the prospective study were shipped at room temperature or frozen.

Source material: PBMCs or T cells enriched from blood (not recorded which). The sequence was collected from a woman between 18 and 30 years old with acute COVID-19. The chain was built from TRBV28 and TRBJ2-7; 7 central bases correspond to TRBD1. The nucleotide sequence reads as follows: TGTGCCAGCAGTTTACACGGGACAGAGACTTACGAGCAGTACTTC. It translates as CASSLHGTETYEQYF. Where the CDR3 stops, the reference TRBV28 and TRBJ2-7 genes take over; the full variable domain is DVKVTQSSRYLVKRTGEKVFLECVQDMDHENMFWYRQDPGLGLRLIYFSYDVKMKEKGDIPEGYSVSREKKERFSLILESASTNQTSMYLCASSLHGTETYEQYFGPGTRLTVT.